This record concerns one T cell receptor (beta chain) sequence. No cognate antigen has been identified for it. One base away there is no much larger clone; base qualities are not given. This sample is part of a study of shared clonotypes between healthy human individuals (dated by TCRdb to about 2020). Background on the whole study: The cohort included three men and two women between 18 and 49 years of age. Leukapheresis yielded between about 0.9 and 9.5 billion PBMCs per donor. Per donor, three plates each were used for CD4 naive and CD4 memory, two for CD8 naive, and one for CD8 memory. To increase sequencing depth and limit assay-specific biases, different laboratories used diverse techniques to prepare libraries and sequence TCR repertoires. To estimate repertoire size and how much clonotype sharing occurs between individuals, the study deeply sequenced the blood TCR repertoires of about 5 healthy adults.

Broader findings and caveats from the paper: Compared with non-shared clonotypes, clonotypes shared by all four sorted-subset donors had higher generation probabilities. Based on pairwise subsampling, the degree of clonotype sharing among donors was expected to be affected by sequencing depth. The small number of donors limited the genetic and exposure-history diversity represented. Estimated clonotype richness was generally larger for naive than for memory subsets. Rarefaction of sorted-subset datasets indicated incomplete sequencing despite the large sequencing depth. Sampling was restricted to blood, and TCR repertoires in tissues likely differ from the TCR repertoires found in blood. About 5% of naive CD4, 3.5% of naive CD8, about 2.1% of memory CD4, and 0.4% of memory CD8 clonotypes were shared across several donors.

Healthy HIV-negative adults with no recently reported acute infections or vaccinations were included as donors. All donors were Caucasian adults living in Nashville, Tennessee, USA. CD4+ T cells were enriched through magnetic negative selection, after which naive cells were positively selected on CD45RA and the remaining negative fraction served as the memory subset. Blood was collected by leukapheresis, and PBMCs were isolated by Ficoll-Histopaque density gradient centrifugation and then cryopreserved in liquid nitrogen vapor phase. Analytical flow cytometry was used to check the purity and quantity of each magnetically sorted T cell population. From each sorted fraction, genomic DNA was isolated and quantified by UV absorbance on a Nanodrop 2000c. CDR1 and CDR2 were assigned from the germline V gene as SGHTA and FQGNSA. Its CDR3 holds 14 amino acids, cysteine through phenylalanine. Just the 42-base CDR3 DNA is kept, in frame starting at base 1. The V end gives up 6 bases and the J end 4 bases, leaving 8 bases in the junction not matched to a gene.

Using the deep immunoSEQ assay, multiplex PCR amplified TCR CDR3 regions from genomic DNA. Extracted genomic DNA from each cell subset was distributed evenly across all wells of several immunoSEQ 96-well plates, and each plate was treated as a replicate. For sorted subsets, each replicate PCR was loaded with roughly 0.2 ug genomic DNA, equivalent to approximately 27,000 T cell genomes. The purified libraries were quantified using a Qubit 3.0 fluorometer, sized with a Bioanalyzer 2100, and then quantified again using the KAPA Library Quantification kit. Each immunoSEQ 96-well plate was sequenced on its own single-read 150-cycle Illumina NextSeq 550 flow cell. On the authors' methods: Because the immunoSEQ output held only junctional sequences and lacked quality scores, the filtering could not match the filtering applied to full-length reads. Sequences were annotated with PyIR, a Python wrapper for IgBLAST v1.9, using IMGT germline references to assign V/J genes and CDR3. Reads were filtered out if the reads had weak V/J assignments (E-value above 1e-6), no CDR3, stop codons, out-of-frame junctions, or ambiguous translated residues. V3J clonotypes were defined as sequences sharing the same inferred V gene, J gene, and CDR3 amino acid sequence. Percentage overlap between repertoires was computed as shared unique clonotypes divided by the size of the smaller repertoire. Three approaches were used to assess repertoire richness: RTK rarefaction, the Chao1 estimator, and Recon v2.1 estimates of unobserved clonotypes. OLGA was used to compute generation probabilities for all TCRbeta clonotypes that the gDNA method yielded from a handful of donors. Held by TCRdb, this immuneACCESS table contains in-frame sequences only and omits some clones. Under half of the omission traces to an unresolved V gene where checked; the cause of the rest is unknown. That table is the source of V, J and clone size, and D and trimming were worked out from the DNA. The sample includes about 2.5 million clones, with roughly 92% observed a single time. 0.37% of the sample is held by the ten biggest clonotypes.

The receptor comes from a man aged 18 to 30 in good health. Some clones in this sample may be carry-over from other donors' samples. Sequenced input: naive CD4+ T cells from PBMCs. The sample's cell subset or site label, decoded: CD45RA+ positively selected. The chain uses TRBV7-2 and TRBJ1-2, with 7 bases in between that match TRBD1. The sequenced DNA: TGTGCCAGCAGAGCACAGGGGAGTATCTATGGCTACACCTTC. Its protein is CASRAQGSIYGYTF.